The clone carrying this T cell receptor (beta chain) was seen repeatedly, ten times or more. Its target is not known. This record comes from a study of blood T cells in healthy people across ages. Study results and limitations: More naive CD4+ cells and higher diversity were found in long-lived than in aged donors. Older age coincided with a roughly linear decline in TCR beta diversity per million T cells.

Germline V gene data show CDR1 as SGHRS and CDR2 as YFSETQ. J gave up 2 bases and V 5 bases, and 9 bases lay outside the gene matches. The CDR3 spans 15 residues. A J-beta primer mix and a sample-barcoded 5' primer were used in a second PCR of roughly 6 to 12 cycles. Each cDNA molecule received a tag from a template-switch adaptor that had 12 random nucleotides. TCRdb passed the 5' RACE reads through MiXCR, listing each CDR3 protein once. The sample contains more than 800,000 distinct CDR3 sequences, under 30% of which appear only once. This receptor was obtained from a woman over 75 in good health. The chain links TRBV5-1 to TRBJ1-2; 7 bases are a match to TRBD1. The sequenced sample was blood. DNA for the CDR3: TGCGCCAGCAGGTATTCTGCAGGGGGAAACTATGGCTACACCTTC. This translates into CASRYSAGGNYGYTF.